The next 3 T cell receptor beta chains were all read from a single sample in a study of blood T cell repertoires in COVID-19. TCRdb's copy holds only in-frame clones and misses some; the assay was immunoSEQ multiplex PCR. Of roughly 280,000 clones detected, around 90% appear once; the ten largest clones hold 3%. Sequencing was performed on PBMCs or T cells enriched from blood (not recorded which). The receptors were gathered from a woman aged 45-65 years who had recovered from COVID-19.

The chain recombines TRBV25-1 with TRBJ1-2; perhaps TRBD1 as D (5 bases). This CDR3 has 13 residues. Germline CDR1 reads MGHDK; CDR2 reads SYGVNS. V was trimmed by 3 bases and J by 6 bases, leaving 11 bases between them. The CDR3 coding sequence is TGTGCCAGCAGTGAGTCAGGGCGGCATGGCTACACCTTC. This codes for CASSESGRHGYTF.

V usage is TRBV19 and J usage is TRBJ1-1; TRBD1 might be the D (5 bases). The CDR3 is 15 amino acids. Trimming stripped 6 bases from V and 1 base from J, with 15 bases between. Germline lookup yields CDR1 LNHDA and CDR2 SQIVND (reference sequence). Written as DNA, the CDR3 is TGTGCCAGTAGCTACTCTCAGGGAACGAACACTGAAGCTTTCTTT. Amino acids: CASSYSQGTNTEAFF.

The table lists this clone with a count of one. The V gene is TRBV19, the J gene TRBJ2-7, with 7 nucleotides matching TRBD2. Germline V lookup: CDR1 LNHDA, CDR2 SQIVND (reference sequence). CDR3 length equals 15 residues. J was trimmed by 2 bases and V by 2 bases; bases with no gene match: 6. The CDR3 DNA is TGTGCCAGTAGTATACCGAGCGGGGAAACCTACGAGCAGTACTTC. This sequence encodes CASSIPSGETYEQYF.